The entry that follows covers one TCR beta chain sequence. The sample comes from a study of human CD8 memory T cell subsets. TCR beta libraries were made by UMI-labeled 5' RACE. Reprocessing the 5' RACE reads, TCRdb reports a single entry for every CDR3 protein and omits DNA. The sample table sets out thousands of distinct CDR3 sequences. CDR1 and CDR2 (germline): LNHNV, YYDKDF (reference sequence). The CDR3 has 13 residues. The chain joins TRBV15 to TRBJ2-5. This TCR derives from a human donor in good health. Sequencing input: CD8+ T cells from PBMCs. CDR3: CATSSAAQETQYF.